Listed below are T cell receptor beta chains from one sample, sequenced in a study of CD8+ T cells in alopecia areata. Assay: immunoSEQ multiplex PCR; the TCRdb copy retains only in-frame clones and omits some. The sample yields 150,000 to 200,000 clones, approximately 53% seen once. The source was CD8+ T cells sorted from blood, collected at week 24, from a patient treated with tofacitinib. These receptors all stem from a human donor with alopecia areata. CDR3s include the opening cysteine and the closing phenylalanine or tryptophan. D genes are given only for firm matches. Clone size is given for some rows only: seen once, a few or many times, or a class if the clone is expanded.

d_call	v_call	clone_size	j_call	cdr3_aa	cdr3_nt
.	TRBV29-1	.	TRBJ2-7	CSVLTNYEQYF	TGCAGCGTTTTGACAAACTACGAGCAGTACTTC
.	TRBV7-9	.	TRBJ1-1	CASSLPAQTNTEAFF	TGTGCCAGCAGCTTACCTGCCCAGACGAACACTGAAGCTTTCTTT
.	TRBV29-1	.	TRBJ2-2	CSVLGNTGELFF	TGCAGCGTCTTGGGGAACACCGGGGAGCTGTTTTTT
.	TRBV2	few	TRBJ2-2	CASSEPVDRNTGELFF	TGTGCCAGCAGTGAACCCGTTGACAGGAACACCGGGGAGCTGTTTTTT
TRBD1	TRBV29-1	.	TRBJ1-2	CSVGQGEGYTF	TGCAGCGTTGGTCAGGGGGAAGGCTACACCTTC
TRBD2	TRBV4-1	.	TRBJ2-7	CASSQGTSGFSYEQYF	TGCGCCAGCAGCCAGGGCACTAGCGGGTTTAGCTACGAGCAGTACTTC
.	TRBV27	.	TRBJ1-2	CASSLSGGTYGYTF	TGTGCCAGCAGTTTATCTGGGGGAACCTATGGCTACACCTTC
.	TRBV29-1	.	TRBJ2-2	CSARTRPPNTGELFF	TGCAGCGCTAGGACGCGCCCCCCGAACACCGGGGAGCTGTTTTTT
TRBD1	TRBV19	few	TRBJ1-5	CASSSGQGIEQPQHF	TGTGCCAGTAGTTCAGGACAGGGCATTGAACAGCCCCAGCATTTT
.	TRBV25-1	.	TRBJ2-7	CASSSRIRAYEQYF	TGTGCCAGCAGTTCTAGAATCAGGGCCTACGAGCAGTACTTC
.	TRBV19	few	TRBJ1-5	CASREVAGNQPQHF	TGTGCCAGTAGGGAGGTGGCTGGCAATCAGCCCCAGCATTTT
.	TRBV6-5	.	TRBJ2-5	CASSYTARGETQYF	TGTGCCAGCAGTTACACGGCGAGGGGAGAGACCCAGTACTTC
.	TRBV6-6	.	TRBJ2-5	CASSLTEGGAETQYF	TGTGCCAGCAGTCTTACCGAAGGGGGGGCAGAGACCCAGTACTTC
.	TRBV7-8	many	TRBJ2-1	CASSSKGSPAYNEQFF	TGTGCCAGCAGCTCAAAAGGGTCCCCAGCCTACAATGAGCAGTTCTTC
.	TRBV6-1	.	TRBJ1-2	CAISEGETGRSYGYTF	TGTGCCATCAGTGAGGGGGAGACAGGAAGATCTTATGGCTACACCTTC
.	TRBV29-1	few	TRBJ1-2	CSVEGDYGYTF	TGCAGCGTTGAGGGGGACTATGGCTACACCTTC
.	TRBV6-5	.	TRBJ1-2	CASSYTRPTGNYGYTF	TGTGCCAGCAGTTACACTCGCCCCACAGGGAACTATGGCTACACCTTC
TRBD1	TRBV10-3	.	TRBJ1-1	CAISAPGTGFGTEAFF	TGTGCCATCAGTGCCCCCGGGACAGGGTTTGGGACTGAAGCTTTCTTT
.	TRBV30	few	TRBJ2-7	CAWSVGYEQYF	TGTGCCTGGAGTGTCGGCTACGAGCAGTACTTC
.	TRBV19	.	TRBJ1-6	CASSIRESYNSPLHF	TGTGCCAGTAGTATCCGGGAAAGCTATAATTCACCCCTCCACTTT
.	TRBV4-3	.	TRBJ2-1	CASSQDTGSYNEQFF	TGCGCCAGCAGCCAAGATACAGGCTCCTACAATGAGCAGTTCTTC
.	TRBV27	.	TRBJ2-1	CASSLSAGWKNEQFF	TGTGCCAGCAGTTTATCCGCGGGGTGGAAGAATGAGCAGTTCTTC
.	TRBV13	once	TRBJ2-6	CASSQGRGVVGANVLTF	TGTGCCAGCAGCCAAGGACGGGGAGTGGTGGGGGCCAACGTCCTGACTTTC
.	TRBV5-1	.	TRBJ2-5	CASTELETQYF	TGCGCCAGCACCGAATTAGAGACCCAGTACTTC
.	TRBV29-1	.	TRBJ2-1	CAARVGNEQFF	TGCGCCGCTCGCGTGGGGAATGAGCAGTTCTTC
.	TRBV6-5	.	TRBJ2-7	CASSYSDGTYEQYF	TGTGCCAGCAGTTACTCAGACGGTACCTACGAGCAGTACTTC
.	TRBV27	.	TRBJ2-7	CASSLTGEGPYEQYF	TGTGCCAGCAGTTTAACAGGGGAGGGCCCCTACGAGCAGTACTTC
.	TRBV15	.	TRBJ2-2	CATSIRLNTGELFF	TGTGCCACCAGCATACGGTTGAACACCGGGGAGCTGTTTTTT
.	TRBV2	.	TRBJ1-4	CASSARGNEKLFF	TGTGCCAGCAGCGCCCGAGGGAATGAAAAACTGTTTTTT
.	TRBV11-2	.	TRBJ1-1	CASGTGGNTEAFF	TGTGCCAGCGGGACCGGGGGAAACACTGAAGCTTTCTTT
.	TRBV29-1	.	TRBJ1-1	CSVDSGGGKAFF	TGCAGCGTTGATAGTGGGGGTGGGAAAGCTTTCTTT
.	TRBV9	.	TRBJ1-1	CASSVGVVTEAFF	TGTGCCAGCAGCGTAGGTGTCGTCACTGAAGCTTTCTTT
.	TRBV9	.	TRBJ2-1	CASSEGRGPGPGFNEQFF	TGTGCCAGCAGCGAGGGGAGGGGGCCCGGACCAGGGTTCAATGAGCAGTTCTTC
.	TRBV27	few	TRBJ1-5	CASSIDSNQPQHF	TGTGCCAGCAGTATCGATAGCAATCAGCCCCAGCATTTT
.	TRBV7-2	.	TRBJ1-1	CASSFRRRVRLDTEAFF	TGTGCCAGCAGCTTCCGGAGGAGGGTGCGCTTGGACACTGAAGCTTTCTTT
.	TRBV7-9	.	TRBJ2-1	CASSLGSGSSYNEQFF	TGTGCCAGCAGCTTAGGGTCGGGTAGCTCCTACAATGAGCAGTTCTTC